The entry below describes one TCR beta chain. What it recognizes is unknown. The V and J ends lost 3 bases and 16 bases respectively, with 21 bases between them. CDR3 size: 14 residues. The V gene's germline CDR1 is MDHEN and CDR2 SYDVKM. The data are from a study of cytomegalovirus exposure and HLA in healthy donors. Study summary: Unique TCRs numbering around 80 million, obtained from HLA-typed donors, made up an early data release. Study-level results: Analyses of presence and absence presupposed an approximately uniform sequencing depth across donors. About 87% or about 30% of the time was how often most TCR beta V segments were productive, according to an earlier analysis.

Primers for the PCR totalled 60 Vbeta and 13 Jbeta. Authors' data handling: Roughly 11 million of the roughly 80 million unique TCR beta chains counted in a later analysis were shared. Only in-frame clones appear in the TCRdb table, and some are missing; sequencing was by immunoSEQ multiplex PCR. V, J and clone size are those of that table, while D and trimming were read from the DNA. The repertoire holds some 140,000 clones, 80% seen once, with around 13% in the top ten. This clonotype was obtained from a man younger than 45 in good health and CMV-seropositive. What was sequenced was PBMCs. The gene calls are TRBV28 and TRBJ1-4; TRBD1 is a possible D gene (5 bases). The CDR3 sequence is CASSLVLVGPNSFF. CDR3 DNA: TGTGCCAGCAGTTTGGTTTTAGTGGGGCCAAACTCGTTTTTT.